This T cell receptor beta chain was sequenced in a study of blood T cell repertoires in COVID-19. The CDR3 length is 11 residues. V lost 3 bases and J 5 bases, leaving 8 bases between the germline ends. Per germline, CDR1 DFQATT and CDR2 SNEGSKA (reference sequence). The repertoire was sequenced with immunoSEQ multiplex PCR; TCRdb's copy has only in-frame clones and lacks some. The data hold roughly 200,000 clones, with 85% to 90% observed a single time. Input material: PBMCs or T cells enriched from blood (not recorded which). The sequence was obtained from a woman aged 35 to 49 with acute COVID-19. The chain has TRBV20-1 and TRBJ2-7; no definite D call. CDR3 region: CSARVLNEQYF. In DNA, the CDR3 is TGCAGTGCTAGGGTACTGAACGAGCAGTACTTC.